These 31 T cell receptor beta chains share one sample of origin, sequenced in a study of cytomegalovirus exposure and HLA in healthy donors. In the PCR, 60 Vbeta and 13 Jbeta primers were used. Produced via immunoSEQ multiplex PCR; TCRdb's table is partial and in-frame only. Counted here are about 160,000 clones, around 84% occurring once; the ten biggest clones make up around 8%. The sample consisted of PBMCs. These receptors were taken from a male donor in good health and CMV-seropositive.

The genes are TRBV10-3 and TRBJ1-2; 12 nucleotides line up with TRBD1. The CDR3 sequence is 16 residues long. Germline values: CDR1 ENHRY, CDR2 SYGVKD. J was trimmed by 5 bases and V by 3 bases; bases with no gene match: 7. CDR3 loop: CAISDPGQGAIYGYTF. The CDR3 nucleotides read TGTGCCATCAGTGATCCGGGACAGGGGGCTATATATGGCTACACCTTC.

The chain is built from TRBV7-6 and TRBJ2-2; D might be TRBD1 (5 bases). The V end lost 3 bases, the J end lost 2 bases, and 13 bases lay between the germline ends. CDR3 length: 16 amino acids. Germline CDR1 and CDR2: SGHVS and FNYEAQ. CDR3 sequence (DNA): TGTGCCAGCAGCTTCGGCAGGACACACAACACCGGGGAGCTGTTTTTT. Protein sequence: CASSFGRTHNTGELFF.

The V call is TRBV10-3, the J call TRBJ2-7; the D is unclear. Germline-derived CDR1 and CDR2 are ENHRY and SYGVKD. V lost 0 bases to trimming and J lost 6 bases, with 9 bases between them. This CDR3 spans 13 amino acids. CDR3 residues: CAISESATGEQYF. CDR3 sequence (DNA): TGTGCCATCAGTGAGTCGGCCACGGGCGAGCAGTACTTC.

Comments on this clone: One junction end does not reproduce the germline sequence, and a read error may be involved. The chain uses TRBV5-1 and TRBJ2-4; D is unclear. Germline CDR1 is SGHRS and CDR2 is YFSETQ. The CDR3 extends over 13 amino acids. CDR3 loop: CASSLDHLNSQYF. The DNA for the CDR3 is TGCGCCAGCAGCTTGGACCATCTTAACAGTCAGTACTTC.

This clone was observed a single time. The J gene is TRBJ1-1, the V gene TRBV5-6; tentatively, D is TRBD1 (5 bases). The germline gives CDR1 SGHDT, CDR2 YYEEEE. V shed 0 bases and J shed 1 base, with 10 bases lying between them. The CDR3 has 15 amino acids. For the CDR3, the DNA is TGTGCCAGCAGCTTGGTGGGGGGGAAGAACACTGAAGCTTTCTTT. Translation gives CASSLVGGKNTEAFF.

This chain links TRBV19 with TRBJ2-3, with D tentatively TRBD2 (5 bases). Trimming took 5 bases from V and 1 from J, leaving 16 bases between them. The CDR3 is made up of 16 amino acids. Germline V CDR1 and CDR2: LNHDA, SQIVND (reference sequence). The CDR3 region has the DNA TGTGCCAGTAGTCCGAGGGTTCTGGAGGGCACAGATACGCAGTATTTT. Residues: CASSPRVLEGTDTQYF.

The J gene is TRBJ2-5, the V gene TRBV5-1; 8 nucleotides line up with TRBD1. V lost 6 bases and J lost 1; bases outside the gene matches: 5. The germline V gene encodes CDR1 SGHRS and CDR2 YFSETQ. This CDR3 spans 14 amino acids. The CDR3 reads CASTQGQGQETQYF. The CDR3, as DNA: TGCGCCAGCACACAAGGACAGGGCCAAGAGACCCAGTACTTC. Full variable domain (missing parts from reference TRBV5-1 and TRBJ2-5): KAGVTQTPRYLIKTRGQQVTLSCSPISGHRSVSWYQQTPGQGLQFLFEYFSETQRNKGNFPGRFSGRQFSNSRSEMNVSTLELGDSALYLCASTQGQGQETQYFGPGTRLLVL.

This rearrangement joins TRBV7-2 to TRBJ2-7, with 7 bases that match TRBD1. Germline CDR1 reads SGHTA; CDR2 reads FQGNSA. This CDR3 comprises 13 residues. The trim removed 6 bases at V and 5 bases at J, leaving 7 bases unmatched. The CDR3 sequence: CASSSDRVNEQYF. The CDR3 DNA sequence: TGTGCCAGCAGTTCCGACAGGGTGAACGAGCAGTACTTC.

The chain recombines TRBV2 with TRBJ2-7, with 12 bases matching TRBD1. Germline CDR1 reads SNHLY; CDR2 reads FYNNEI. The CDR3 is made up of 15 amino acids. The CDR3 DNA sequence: TGTGCTACCAGCAGTATGGGACAGGGGGCCGAAGAGCAGTACTTC. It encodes CATSSMGQGAEEQYF.

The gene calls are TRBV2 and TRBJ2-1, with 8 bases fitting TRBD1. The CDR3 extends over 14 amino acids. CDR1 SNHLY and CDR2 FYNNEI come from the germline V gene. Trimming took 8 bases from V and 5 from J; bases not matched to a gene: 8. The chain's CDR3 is CASQPGQDDNEQFF. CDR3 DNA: TGTGCCAGCCAACCGGGACAGGACGACAATGAGCAGTTCTTC.

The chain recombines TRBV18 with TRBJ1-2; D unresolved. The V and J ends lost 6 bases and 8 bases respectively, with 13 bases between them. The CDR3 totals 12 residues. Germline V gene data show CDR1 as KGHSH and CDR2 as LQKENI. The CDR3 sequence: CASSREFRGYTF. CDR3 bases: TGTGCCAGCTCGCGGGAGTTCAGGGGCTACACCTTC.

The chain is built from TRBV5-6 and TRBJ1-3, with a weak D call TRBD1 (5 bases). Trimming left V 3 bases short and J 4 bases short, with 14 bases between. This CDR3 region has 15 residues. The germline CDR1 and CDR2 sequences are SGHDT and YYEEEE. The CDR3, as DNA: TGTGCCAGCAGCTACCCGGGGGGGGTAGGAAACACCATATATTTT. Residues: CASSYPGGVGNTIYF.

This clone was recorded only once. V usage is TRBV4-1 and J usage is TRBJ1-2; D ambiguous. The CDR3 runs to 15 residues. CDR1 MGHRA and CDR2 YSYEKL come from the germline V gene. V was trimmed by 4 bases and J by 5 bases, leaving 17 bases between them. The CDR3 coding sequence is TGCGCCAGCAGCCTCGCCCGGGTTTTAAGGTATGGCTACACCTTC. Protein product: CASSLARVLRYGYTF.

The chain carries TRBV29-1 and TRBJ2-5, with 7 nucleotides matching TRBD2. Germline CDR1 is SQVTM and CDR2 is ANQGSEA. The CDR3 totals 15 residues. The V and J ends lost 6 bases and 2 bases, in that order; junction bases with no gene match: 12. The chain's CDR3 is CSVAGRQLRQETQYF. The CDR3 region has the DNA TGCAGCGTCGCCGGGAGGCAGCTCCGTCAAGAGACCCAGTACTTC.

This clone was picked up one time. CDR3 nucleotide sequence: TGTGCCAGCAGTCTCCTTACTAGCGGGATATGGAATGAGCAGTTCTTC. Residues: CASSLLTSGIWNEQFF. The chain joins TRBV27 to TRBJ2-1; 10 bases agree with TRBD2. CDR1 is MNHEY and CDR2 is SMNVEV in the germline V gene (reference sequence). CDR3 length: 16 amino acids. The trim removed 5 bases at V and 7 bases at J, leaving 11 bases unmatched.

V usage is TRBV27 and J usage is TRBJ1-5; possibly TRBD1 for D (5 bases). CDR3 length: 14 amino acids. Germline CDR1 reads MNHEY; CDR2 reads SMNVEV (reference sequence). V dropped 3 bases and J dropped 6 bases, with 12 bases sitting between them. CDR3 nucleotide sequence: TGTGCCAGCAGTTTTGCAGGGCAAAGTCAGCCCCAGCATTTT. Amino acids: CASSFAGQSQPQHF.

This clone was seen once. The CDR3 reads CASSLPIRLAGGRNEQFF. The CDR3 bases are TGTGCCAGCAGCTTACCTATAAGACTAGCGGGGGGCCGCAATGAGCAGTTCTTC. The rearrangement uses TRBV7-9 and TRBJ2-1; 13 nucleotides agree with TRBD2. V trimming: 2 bases; J trimming: 6 bases; junction bases outside the gene matches: 10. The germline V gene has CDR1 SEHNR and CDR2 FQNEAQ (reference sequence). The CDR3 has 18 residues.

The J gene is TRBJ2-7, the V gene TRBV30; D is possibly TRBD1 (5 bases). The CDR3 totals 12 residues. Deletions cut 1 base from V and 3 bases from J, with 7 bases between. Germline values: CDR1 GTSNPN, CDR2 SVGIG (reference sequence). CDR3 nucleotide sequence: TGTGCCTGGAGTGGGACACACTACGAGCAGTACTTC. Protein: CAWSGTHYEQYF. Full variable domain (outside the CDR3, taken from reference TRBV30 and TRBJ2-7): SQTIHQWPATLVQPVGSPLSLECTVEGTSNPNLYWYRQAAGRGLQLLFYSVGIGQISSEVPQNLSASRPQDRQFILSSKKLLLSDSGFYLCAWSGTHYEQYFGPGTRLTVT.

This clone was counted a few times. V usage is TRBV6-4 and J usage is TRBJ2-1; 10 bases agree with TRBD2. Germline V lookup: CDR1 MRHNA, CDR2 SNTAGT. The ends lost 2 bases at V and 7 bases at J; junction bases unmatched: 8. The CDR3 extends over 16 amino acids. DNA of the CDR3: TGTGCCAGCAGTGACGATCCAGCGGGAGGGCCAAATGAGCAGTTCTTC. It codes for CASSDDPAGGPNEQFF.

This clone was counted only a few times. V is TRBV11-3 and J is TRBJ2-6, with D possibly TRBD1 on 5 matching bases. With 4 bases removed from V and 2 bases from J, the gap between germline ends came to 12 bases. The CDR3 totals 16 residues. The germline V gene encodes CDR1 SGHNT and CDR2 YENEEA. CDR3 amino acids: CASSSQGMAGANVLTF. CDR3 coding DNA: TGTGCCAGCAGCTCCCAGGGTATGGCTGGGGCCAACGTCCTGACTTTC. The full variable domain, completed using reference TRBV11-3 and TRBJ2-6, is EAGVVQSPRYKIIEKKQPVAFWCNPISGHNTLYWYLQNLGQGPELLIRYENEEAVDDSQLPKDRFSAERLKGVDSTLKIQPAELGDSAVYLCASSSQGMAGANVLTFGAGSRLTVL.

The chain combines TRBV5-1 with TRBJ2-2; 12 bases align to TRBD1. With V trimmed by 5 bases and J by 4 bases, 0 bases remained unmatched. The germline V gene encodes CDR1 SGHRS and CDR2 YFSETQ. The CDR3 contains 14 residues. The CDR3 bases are TGCGCCAGCAGGGGACAGGGGGCCACCGGGGAGCTGTTTTTT. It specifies CASRGQGATGELFF.

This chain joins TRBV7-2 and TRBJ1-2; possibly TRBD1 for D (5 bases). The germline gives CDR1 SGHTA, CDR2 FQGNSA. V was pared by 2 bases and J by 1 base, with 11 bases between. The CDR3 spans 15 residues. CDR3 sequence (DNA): TGTGCCAGCAGCTTATCGACAGAATTTAACTATGGCTACACCTTC. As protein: CASSLSTEFNYGYTF.

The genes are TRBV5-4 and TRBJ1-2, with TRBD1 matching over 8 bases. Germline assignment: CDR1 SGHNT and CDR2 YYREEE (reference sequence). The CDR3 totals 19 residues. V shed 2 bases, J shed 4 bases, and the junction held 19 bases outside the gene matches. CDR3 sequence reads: CASSFEVPGQVAGGYGYTF. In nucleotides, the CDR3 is TGTGCCAGCAGCTTCGAGGTCCCGGGACAGGTTGCTGGGGGCTATGGCTACACCTTC.

CDR3: CASSAQNRAPYGYTF. The CDR3 bases are TGTGCCAGCAGCGCACAAAACAGGGCCCCCTATGGCTACACCTTC. The chain joins TRBV9 to TRBJ1-2; weak D call: TRBD1 (6 bases). This CDR3 spans 15 amino acids. Germline values: CDR1 SGDLS, CDR2 YYNGEE. The germline V and J ends were trimmed by 3 bases and 4 bases, with 16 bases remaining between them. The full variable domain, with the rest looked up from reference TRBV9 and TRBJ1-2, is DSGVTQTPKHLITATGQRVTLRCSPRSGDLSVYWYQQSLDQGLQFLIQYYNGEERAKGNILERFSAQQFPDLHSELNLSSLELGDSALYFCASSAQNRAPYGYTFGSGTRLTVV.

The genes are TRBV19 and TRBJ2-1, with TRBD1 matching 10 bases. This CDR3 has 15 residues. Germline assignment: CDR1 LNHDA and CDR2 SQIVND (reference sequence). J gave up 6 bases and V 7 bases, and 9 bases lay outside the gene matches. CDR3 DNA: TGTGCCAGTACCCACTGGGACAGGGGATTCAATGAGCAGTTCTTC. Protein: CASTHWDRGFNEQFF.

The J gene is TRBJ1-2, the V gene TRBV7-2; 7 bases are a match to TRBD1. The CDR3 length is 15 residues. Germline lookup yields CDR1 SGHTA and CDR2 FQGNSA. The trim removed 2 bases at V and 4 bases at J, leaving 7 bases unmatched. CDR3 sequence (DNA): TGTGCCAGCAGCTTAATGAGGGACAGTCCCTATGGCTACACCTTC. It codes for CASSLMRDSPYGYTF. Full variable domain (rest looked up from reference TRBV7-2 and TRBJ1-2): GAGVSQSPSNKVTEKGKDVELRCDPISGHTALYWYRQSLGQGLEFLIYFQGNSAPDKSGLPSDRFSAERTGGSVSTLTIQRTQQEDSAVYLCASSLMRDSPYGYTFGSGTRLTVV.

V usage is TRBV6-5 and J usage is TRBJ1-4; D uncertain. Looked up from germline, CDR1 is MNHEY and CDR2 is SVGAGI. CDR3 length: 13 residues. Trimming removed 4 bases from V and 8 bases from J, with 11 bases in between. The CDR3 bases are TGTGCCAGCAGTTGGGCAGGAGGGGAAAAACTGTTTTTT. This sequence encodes CASSWAGGEKLFF.

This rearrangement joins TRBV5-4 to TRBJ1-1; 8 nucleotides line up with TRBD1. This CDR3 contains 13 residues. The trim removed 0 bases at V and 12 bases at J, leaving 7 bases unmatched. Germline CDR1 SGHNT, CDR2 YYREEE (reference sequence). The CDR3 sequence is CASSLETGTGSFF. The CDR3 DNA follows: TGTGCCAGCAGCTTGGAAACCGGGACAGGATCTTTCTTT.

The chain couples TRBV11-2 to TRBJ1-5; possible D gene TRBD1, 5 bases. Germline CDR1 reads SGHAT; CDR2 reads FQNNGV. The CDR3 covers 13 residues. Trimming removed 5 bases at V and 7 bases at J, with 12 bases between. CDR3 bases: TGTGCCAGCAGCCTCACCGGGGGACAGCCCCAGCATTTT. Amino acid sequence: CASSLTGGQPQHF.

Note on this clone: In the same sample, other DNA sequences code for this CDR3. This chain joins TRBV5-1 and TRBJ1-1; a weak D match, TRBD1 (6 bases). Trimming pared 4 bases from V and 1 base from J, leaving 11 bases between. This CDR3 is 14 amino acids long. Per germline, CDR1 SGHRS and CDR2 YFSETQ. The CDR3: CASSLGQTNTEAFF. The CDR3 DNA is TGCGCCAGCAGCCTCGGACAGACGAACACTGAAGCTTTCTTT.

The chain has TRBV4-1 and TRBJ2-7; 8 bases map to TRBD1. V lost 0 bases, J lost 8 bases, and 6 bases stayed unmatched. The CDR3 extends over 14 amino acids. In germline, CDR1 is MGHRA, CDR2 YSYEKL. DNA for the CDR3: TGCGCCAGCAGCCAAGATCCCCGGACAGGGAAGCAGTACTTC. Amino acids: CASSQDPRTGKQYF.